This TCR beta chain was recorded in a study of blood T cell repertoires in COVID-19. Study background: From the United States, Italy and Spain came samples of acute and convalescent COVID-19. Sources were T cells, B-cell-depleted T cells, or PBMCs; the material itself was cDNA or gDNA.

V gave up 5 bases and J gave up 5 bases; unmatched junction bases: 10. This CDR3 has 15 residues. The germline gives CDR1 KGHDR, CDR2 SFDVKD. Study processing details: How many nucleated cells were present was estimated from reference gene primer amplification. Clones were read by immunoSEQ multiplex PCR, and TCRdb kept only the in-frame ones, dropping some. That table is the source of V, J and clone size, and D and trimming were worked out from the DNA. The sample lists approximately 150,000 clones; roughly 80% were seen once. This clone was detected once. Sequencing used peripheral blood. The chain links TRBV24-1 to TRBJ1-2; TRBD1 agrees at 7 bases. The sequence was collected from a woman in her 70s with acute or convalescent COVID-19. CDR3 nucleotide sequence: TGTGCCACCAGTGGAGCTCCCGGGACAGCATATGGCTACACCTTC. As protein: CATSGAPGTAYGYTF.